These 9 T cell receptor beta chains originate from one sample sequenced in a study of T cells in Graves' hyperthyroidism and ophthalmopathy. Amplification of TCR beta CDR3 regions was performed using RNA transcripts as template. First-round RT-PCR targeting the TCR CDR3 was performed with the HTBI primer set. TCRdb ran MiXCR on the multiplex PCR reads and lists one entry per CDR3 protein. Of some 550,000 distinct CDR3 sequences listed, more than 15% were seen once; the top ten hold 2.5% to 4%. Sequencing was performed on blood. These receptors all stem from a middle-aged woman with Graves' ophthalmopathy.

This clonotype was picked up a small number of times. This chain links TRBV20-1 with TRBJ2-7; 8 nucleotides line up with TRBD2. With 7 bases clipped from V and 4 bases from J, the junction kept 21 bases outside the gene matches. The CDR3 totals 17 residues. Germline V gene sequence: CDR1 DFQATT, CDR2 SNEGSKA (reference sequence). The CDR3 is CSVKGRLAGPSGYEQYF. CDR3 DNA: TGCAGTGTTAAAGGGCGGCTAGCGGGTCCCTCGGGGTACGAGCAGTACTTC.

V usage is TRBV13 and J usage is TRBJ2-1; D is possibly TRBD2 (7 bases). The CDR3 consists of 14 residues. V gave up 5 bases and J gave up 10 bases, with 18 bases separating them. From germline, CDR1 is PRHDT and CDR2 FYEKMQ (reference sequence). CDR3 nucleotides: TGTGCCAGCAGCATTAGGGGGGGGTTTAAGGAGCAGTTCTTC. Its translation is CASSIRGGFKEQFF.

Ten or more counts support this clonotype. The chain is built from TRBV11-2 and TRBJ1-6; tentatively, D is TRBD1 (5 bases). Trimming took 1 base from V and 9 from J, leaving 19 bases between them. The CDR3 totals 17 residues. From germline, CDR1 is SGHAT and CDR2 FQNNGV. This CDR3 reads CASSLVWAGSGSSPLHF. The CDR3 DNA sequence: TGTGCCAGCAGCTTAGTCTGGGCCGGCTCAGGGAGTTCACCCCTCCACTTT. Full variable domain (rest looked up from reference TRBV11-2 and TRBJ1-6): EAGVAQSPRYKIIEKRQSVAFWCNPISGHATLYWYQQILGQGPKLLIQFQNNGVVDDSQLPKDRFSAERLKGVDSTLKIQPAKLEDSAVYLCASSLVWAGSGSSPLHFGNGTRLTVT.

This clonotype was recorded many times. The rearrangement uses TRBV2 and TRBJ2-3; D is unclear. The CDR3 has 19 amino acids. Germline V gives CDR1 SNHLY, CDR2 FYNNEI. The V gene lost 6 bases and the J gene lost 7 bases, with 32 bases spanning the gap. CDR3 protein: CASRETGHRQKTERNTQYF. CDR3 coding DNA: TGTGCCAGCAGGGAGACCGGGCACAGACAAAAAACGGAGCGTAATACGCAGTATTTT.

The chain couples TRBV2 to TRBJ1-6; D is ambiguous. From germline, CDR1 is SNHLY and CDR2 FYNNEI. CDR3 size: 13 residues. Trimming removed 3 bases from V and 10 bases from J, with 10 bases in between. The CDR3 region has the DNA TGTGCCAGCAGTGAGAACAACGGATCACCCCTCCACTTT. This encodes CASSENNGSPLHF.

This clonotype was seen only once. The gene calls are TRBV12-3 or TRBV12-4 and TRBJ1-1; TRBD1 matches at 12 bases. Trimming took 8 bases from V and 0 from J; bases not matched to a gene: 4. This CDR3 spans 15 amino acids. CDR3 in amino acids: CASGGQGAVNTEAFF. The CDR3 DNA reads as TGTGCCAGCGGGGGACAGGGGGCTGTGAACACTGAAGCTTTCTTT.

This clonotype was observed a handful of times. The chain links TRBV6-1 to TRBJ1-5, with unresolved D. This CDR3 contains 13 residues. Germline V gives CDR1 MNHNS, CDR2 SASEGT. Trimming shortened V by 8 bases and J by 0 bases, and 8 bases separated the two germline ends. The CDR3 DNA is TGTGCCAGCCACGACACTAGCAATCAGCCCCAGCATTTT. Its translation is CASHDTSNQPQHF.

This clonotype was seen ten or more times. The CDR3: CASSLAGGTSGNRRYEQYF. The CDR3 DNA follows: TGTGCCAGCAGCTTAGCCGGAGGGACTAGCGGAAATAGACGCTACGAGCAGTACTTC. The V gene is TRBV7-9, the J gene TRBJ2-7, with 11 positions matching TRBD2. The CDR3 has 19 amino acids. CDR1 and CDR2 (germline): SEHNR, FQNEAQ (reference sequence). The V and J ends lost 0 bases and 3 bases, in that order; junction bases with no gene match: 13.

This clonotype was found many times. The gene calls are TRBV12-3 or TRBV12-4 and TRBJ1-2, with no clear D. The CDR3 covers 15 residues. Trimming took 5 bases from V and 0 from J, leaving 13 bases between them. CDR3 in amino acids: CASSIHRLANYGYTF. CDR3 nucleotide sequence: TGTGCCAGCAGTATACACCGCTTAGCTAACTATGGCTACACCTTC.